This T cell receptor beta chain was obtained from a study of cytomegalovirus exposure and HLA in healthy donors. Use of 60 Vbeta and 13 Jbeta primers characterized the PCR. The repertoire was sequenced with immunoSEQ multiplex PCR; TCRdb's copy has only in-frame clones and lacks some. The sample includes more than 100,000 clones, around 86% of them seen just once. The CDR3 is 17 residues long. The J segment lost 0 bases and the V segment lost 2 bases, leaving 6 bases of the junction unmatched. Germline CDR1 and CDR2: MDHEN and SYDVKM. This clone came up a few times. The sample comprised PBMCs. This receptor was taken from a man aged 25-40 years in good health and CMV-seronegative. The J gene is TRBJ2-4, the V gene TRBV28; 8 positions match TRBD2. Written as DNA, the CDR3 is TGTGCCAGCAGTTTAGGACTAGCCTTCCTAGCCAAAAACATTCAGTACTTC. Encoded protein: CASSLGLAFLAKNIQYF.